Shown below are 10 T cell receptor beta chains from a single sample sequenced in a study of memory CD8 T cells in hepatitis C reinfection. Profiled with immunoSEQ multiplex PCR; TCRdb holds only in-frame clones, not every one. The table includes 2,500 or so clones, 80% to 90% detected once. The time point denotes: peak reinfection, 3 to 8 weeks after reinfection detection. No in vitro expansion preceded TCR sequencing of the sorted cells. Sequencing was carried out using naive CD8+ T cells sorted from blood. The receptors were sampled from a man aged 50 or older with hepatitis C virus infection.

The CDR3 protein is CASRPSTYRAFF. The CDR3, as DNA: TGTGCCAGCAGACCTAGCACATATCGGGCTTTCTTT. The J gene is TRBJ1-1, the V gene TRBV28; D ambiguous. CDR3 length equals 12 residues. V lost 6 bases to trimming and J lost 11 bases, with 16 bases between them. The V gene's germline CDR1 is MDHEN and CDR2 SYDVKM.

CDR3 in amino acids: CASSPAGNYEQYF. DNA of the CDR3: TGCGCCAGCAGCCCAGCGGGGAACTACGAGCAGTACTTC. J is TRBJ2-7 and V is TRBV4-3; 7 bases align to TRBD2. The CDR3 contains 13 residues. Germline CDR1 is LGHNA and CDR2 is YSLEER. Germline trimming cut 4 bases from V and 3 bases from J; bases unmatched to any gene: 3.

The chain has TRBV7-9 and TRBJ2-1; 13 bases are a match to TRBD2. The CDR3 runs 19 residues. J lost 1 base, V lost 4 bases, and 10 bases had no gene match. Germline CDR1 is SEHNR and CDR2 is FQNEAQ (reference sequence). The CDR3 region is CASSSGLAGKLVSYNEQFF. CDR3 DNA sequence: TGTGCCAGCAGCTCGGGACTAGCGGGAAAGTTAGTGTCCTACAATGAGCAGTTCTTC.

This clone was detected only a few times. The chain carries TRBV6-6 and TRBJ1-4, with D uncertain. The CDR3 runs to 15 residues. The V gene's germline CDR1 is MNHNY and CDR2 SVGAGI (reference sequence). V was trimmed by 2 bases and J by 6 bases, leaving 13 bases between them. The CDR3 region has the DNA TGTGCCAGCAGTTACCAGGCAGCCTGGGATGAAAAACTGTTTTTT. It yields the protein CASSYQAAWDEKLFF.

The chain couples TRBV5-6 to TRBJ2-5, with D perhaps matching TRBD1 (5 bases). With the DNA end fitting TRBJ2-7 better, the J assignment may be wrong. This CDR3 is 13 amino acids long. CDR1 is SGHDT and CDR2 is YYEEEE in the germline V gene. The CDR3: CASSWSAGNEQYF. The CDR3 DNA sequence: TGTGCCAGCAGCTGGAGTGCAGGGAACGAGCAGTACTTC.

In the case of this clone: The sample has other DNA sequences that encode this CDR3 too. The chain links TRBV7-9 to TRBJ2-5, with D perhaps matching TRBD2 (6 bases). V shed 5 bases and J shed 10 bases, with 20 bases lying between them. Germline V CDR1 and CDR2: SEHNR, FQNEAQ (reference sequence). This CDR3 has 14 residues. CDR3 sequence reads: CASSRDSPLEDQYF. The CDR3 nucleotides are TGTGCCAGCAGCCGGGACTCTCCCTTGGAAGACCAGTACTTC. Full variable domain (outside the CDR3, taken from reference TRBV7-9 and TRBJ2-5): DTGVSQNPRHKITKRGQNVTFRCDPISEHNRLYWYRQTLGQGPEFLTYFQNEAQLEKSRLLSDRFSAERPKGSFSTLEIQRTEQGDSAMYLCASSRDSPLEDQYFGPGTRLLVL.

This chain joins TRBV4-1 and TRBJ2-3; 12 nucleotides align to TRBD2. The germline gives CDR1 MGHRA, CDR2 YSYEKL. The CDR3 runs to 15 residues. J gave up 3 bases and V 4 bases, and 2 bases lay outside the gene matches. The CDR3 reads CASSRTSGITDTQYF. The CDR3, as DNA: TGCGCCAGCAGCCGGACTAGCGGGATAACAGATACGCAGTATTTT.

The J gene is TRBJ2-5, the V gene TRBV9, with a weak D call TRBD1 (5 bases). This CDR3 is built from 15 residues. Germline V CDR1 and CDR2: SGDLS, YYNGEE. V was trimmed by 3 bases and J by 2 bases, leaving 14 bases between them. The CDR3 DNA reads TGTGCCAGCAGCGACACGACAGTTACACAAGAGACCCAGTACTTC. Translated: CASSDTTVTQETQYF. Using reference TRBV9 and TRBJ2-5 for the parts outside the CDR3, the full variable domain is DSGVTQTPKHLITATGQRVTLRCSPRSGDLSVYWYQQSLDQGLQFLIQYYNGEERAKGNILERFSAQQFPDLHSELNLSSLELGDSALYFCASSDTTVTQETQYFGPGTRLLVL.

In this sample, this clone turned up once. A read error may explain this, as a much larger clone is one base away. This chain connects TRBV10-3 to TRBJ1-1, with TRBD1 matching over 8 bases. The V gene end was trimmed by 6 bases and the J gene end by 1 base; junction bases not matched to a gene: 4. The CDR3 is made up of 14 amino acids. Germline CDR1 reads ENHRY; CDR2 reads SYGVKD. CDR3 sequence: CAIRDREQNTEAFF. In nucleotides, the CDR3 is TGTGCCATCAGGGACAGGGAGCAGAACACTGAAGCTTTCTTT.

The chain has TRBV2 and TRBJ1-6; 9 bases map to TRBD1. The CDR3 is 15 residues long. Germline assignment: CDR1 SNHLY and CDR2 FYNNEI. V was pared by 4 bases and J by 8 bases, with 6 bases of the junction left unmatched. CDR3 protein: CASSVTGGLDSPLHF. CDR3 nucleotides: TGTGCCAGCAGTGTAACAGGGGGCTTGGATTCACCCCTCCACTTT.